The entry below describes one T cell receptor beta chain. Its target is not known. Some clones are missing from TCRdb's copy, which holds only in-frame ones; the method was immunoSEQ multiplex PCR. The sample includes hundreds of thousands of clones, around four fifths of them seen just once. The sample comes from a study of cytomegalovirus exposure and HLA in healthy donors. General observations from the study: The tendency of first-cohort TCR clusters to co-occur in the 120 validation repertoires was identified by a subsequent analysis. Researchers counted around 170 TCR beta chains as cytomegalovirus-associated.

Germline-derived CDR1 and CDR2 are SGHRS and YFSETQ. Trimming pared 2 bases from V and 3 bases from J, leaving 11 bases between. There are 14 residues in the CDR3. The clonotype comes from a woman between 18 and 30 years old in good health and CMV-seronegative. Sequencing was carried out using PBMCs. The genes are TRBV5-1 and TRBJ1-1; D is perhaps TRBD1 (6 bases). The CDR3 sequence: CASSLQGPHTEAFF. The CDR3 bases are TGCGCCAGCAGCTTACAGGGACCTCACACTGAAGCTTTCTTT.